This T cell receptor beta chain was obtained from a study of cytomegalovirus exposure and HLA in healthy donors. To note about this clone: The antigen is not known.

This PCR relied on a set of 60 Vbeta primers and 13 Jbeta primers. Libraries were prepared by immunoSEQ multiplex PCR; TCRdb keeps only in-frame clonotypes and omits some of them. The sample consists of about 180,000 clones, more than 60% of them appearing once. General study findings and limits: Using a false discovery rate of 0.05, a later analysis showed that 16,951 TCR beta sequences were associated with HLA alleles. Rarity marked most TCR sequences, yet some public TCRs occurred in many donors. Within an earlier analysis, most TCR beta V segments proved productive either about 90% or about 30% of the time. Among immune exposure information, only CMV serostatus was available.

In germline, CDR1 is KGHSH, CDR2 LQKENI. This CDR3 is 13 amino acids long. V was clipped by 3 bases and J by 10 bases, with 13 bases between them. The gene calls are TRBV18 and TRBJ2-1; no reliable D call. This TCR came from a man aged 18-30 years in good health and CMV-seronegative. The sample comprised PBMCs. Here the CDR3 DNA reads TGTGCCAGCTCACCGATAGTGGAGAGCGAGCAGTTCTTC. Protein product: CASSPIVESEQFF.